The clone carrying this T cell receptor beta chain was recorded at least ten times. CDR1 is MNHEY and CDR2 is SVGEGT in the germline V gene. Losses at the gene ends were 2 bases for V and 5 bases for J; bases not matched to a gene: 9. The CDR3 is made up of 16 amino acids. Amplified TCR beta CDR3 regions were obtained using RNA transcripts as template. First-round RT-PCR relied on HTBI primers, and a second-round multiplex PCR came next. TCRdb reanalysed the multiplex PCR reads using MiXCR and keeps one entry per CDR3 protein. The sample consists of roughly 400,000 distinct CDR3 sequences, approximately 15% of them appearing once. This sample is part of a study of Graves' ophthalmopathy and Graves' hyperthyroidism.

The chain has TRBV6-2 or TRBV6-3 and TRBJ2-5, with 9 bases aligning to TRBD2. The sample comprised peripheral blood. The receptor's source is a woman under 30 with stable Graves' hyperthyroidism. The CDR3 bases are TGTGCCAGCAGTTACGAGGCGGGGGGGCTGAAGGAGACCCAGTACTTC. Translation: CASSYEAGGLKETQYF.